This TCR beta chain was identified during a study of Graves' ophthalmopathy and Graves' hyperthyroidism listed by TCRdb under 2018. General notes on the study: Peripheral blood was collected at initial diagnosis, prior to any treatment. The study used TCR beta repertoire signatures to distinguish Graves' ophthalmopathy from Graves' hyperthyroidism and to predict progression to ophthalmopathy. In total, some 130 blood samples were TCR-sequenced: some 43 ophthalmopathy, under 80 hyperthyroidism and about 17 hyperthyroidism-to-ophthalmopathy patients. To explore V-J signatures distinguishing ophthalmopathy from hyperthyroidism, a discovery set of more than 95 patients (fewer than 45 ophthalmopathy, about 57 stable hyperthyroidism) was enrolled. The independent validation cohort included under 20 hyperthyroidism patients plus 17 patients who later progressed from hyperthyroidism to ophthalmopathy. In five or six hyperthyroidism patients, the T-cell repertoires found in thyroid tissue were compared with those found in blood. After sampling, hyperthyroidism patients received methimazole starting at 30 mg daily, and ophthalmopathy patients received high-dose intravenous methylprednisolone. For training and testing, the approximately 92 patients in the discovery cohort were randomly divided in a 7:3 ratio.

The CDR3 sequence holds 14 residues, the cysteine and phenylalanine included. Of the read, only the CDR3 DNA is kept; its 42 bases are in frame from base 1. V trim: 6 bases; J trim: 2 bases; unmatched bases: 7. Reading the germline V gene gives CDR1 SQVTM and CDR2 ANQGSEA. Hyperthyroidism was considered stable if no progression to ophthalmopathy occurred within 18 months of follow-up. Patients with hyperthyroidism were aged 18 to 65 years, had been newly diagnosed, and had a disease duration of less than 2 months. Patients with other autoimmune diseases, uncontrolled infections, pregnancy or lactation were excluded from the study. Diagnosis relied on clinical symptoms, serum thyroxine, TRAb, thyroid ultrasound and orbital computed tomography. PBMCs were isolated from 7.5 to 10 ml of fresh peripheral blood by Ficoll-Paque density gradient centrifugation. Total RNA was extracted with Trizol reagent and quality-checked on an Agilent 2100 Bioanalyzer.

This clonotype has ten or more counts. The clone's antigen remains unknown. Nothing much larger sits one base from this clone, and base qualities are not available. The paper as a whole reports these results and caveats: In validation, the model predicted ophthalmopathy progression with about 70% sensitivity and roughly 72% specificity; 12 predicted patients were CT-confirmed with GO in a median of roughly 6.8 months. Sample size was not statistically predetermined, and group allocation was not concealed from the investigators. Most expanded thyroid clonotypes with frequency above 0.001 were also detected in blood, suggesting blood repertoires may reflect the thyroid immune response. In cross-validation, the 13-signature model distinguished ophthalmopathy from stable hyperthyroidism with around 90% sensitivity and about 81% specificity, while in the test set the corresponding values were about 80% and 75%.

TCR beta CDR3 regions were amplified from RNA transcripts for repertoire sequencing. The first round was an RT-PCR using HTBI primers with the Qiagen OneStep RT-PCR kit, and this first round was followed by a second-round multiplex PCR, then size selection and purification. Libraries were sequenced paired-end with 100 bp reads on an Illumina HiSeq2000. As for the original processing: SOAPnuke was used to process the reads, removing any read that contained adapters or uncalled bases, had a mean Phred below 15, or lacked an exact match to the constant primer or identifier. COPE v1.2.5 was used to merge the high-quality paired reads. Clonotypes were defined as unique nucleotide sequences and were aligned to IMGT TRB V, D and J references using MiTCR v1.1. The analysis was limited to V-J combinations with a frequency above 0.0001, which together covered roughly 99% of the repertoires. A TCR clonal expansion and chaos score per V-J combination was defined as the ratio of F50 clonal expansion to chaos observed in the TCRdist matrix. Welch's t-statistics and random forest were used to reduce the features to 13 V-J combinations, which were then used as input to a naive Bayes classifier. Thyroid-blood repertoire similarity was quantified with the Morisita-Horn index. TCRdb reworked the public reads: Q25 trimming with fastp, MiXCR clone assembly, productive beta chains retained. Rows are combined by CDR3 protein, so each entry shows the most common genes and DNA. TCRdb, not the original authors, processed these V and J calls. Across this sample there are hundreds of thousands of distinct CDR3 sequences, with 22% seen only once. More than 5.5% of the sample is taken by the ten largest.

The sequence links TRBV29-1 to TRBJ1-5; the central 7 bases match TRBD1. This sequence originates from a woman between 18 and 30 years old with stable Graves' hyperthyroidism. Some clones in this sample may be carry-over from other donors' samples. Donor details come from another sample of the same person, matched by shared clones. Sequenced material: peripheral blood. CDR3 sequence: CSVGGGGGNQPQHF. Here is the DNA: TGCAGCGTCGGAGGGGGCGGTGGCAATCAGCCCCAGCATTTT.